This TCR beta chain was observed in a study of T cell changes during pregnancy in multiple sclerosis. Assay: immunoSEQ multiplex PCR; the TCRdb copy retains only in-frame clones and omits some. The sample contains 65,000 to 70,000 clones, about 92% of which appear only once. The sequencing here drew on peripheral blood, taken in the third trimester of pregnancy. This TCR came from a female donor in good health, enrolled as a control in a pregnancy study.

CDR3 nucleotides: TGTGCCAGCTCACCCGGGACAGGAGGCAATCAGCCCCAGCATTTT. It yields the protein CASSPGTGGNQPQHF. J is TRBJ1-5 and V is TRBV18, with 8 bases fitting TRBD1. Germline V gene lookup returns CDR1 KGHSH and CDR2 LQKENI. The V and J ends lost 3 bases and 2 bases, in that order; junction bases with no gene match: 3. This CDR3 has 15 amino acids.